These T cell receptor beta chains were read from a single sample in a study of T cell repertoires in cytomegalovirus infection. A single record per CDR3 protein comes from TCRdb applying MiXCR to the reads. Here the sample spans about 740,000 distinct CDR3 sequences, about 33% being singletons. Antigen specificity for these receptors is unknown. The specimen comprised cultured PBMCs, sampled from culture after CMV antigen stimulation. These receptors originate from a human donor in good health (CMV status not recorded). Some clones in this sample may be carry-over from other donors' samples. CDR3s leave out the opening cysteine and the closing phenylalanine or tryptophan. Rows may omit the clone size; those that give it use once, few, many or a size class.

cdr3_aa clone_size j_call v_call
ATGQSRSEAF NA TRBJ1-1 TRBV7-9
ASNDARTDTQY NA TRBJ2-3 TRBV6-1
ATSRLPGTTEY few TRBJ2-5 TRBV15
AISAWGDNAF NA TRBJ1-1 TRBV10-3
AIEAGAISTDTQY few TRBJ2-3 TRBV6-1
ASSQDRRTEAF many TRBJ1-1 TRBV7-2
ASSLNPELAF many TRBJ1-1 TRBV7-8
ASSPEGTEYGYT NA TRBJ1-2 TRBV5-1
AISESTGSYEQF NA TRBJ2-1 TRBV10-3
ASSASGGMHEQF few TRBJ2-1 TRBV18
ASLLGTDTEAF NA TRBJ1-1 TRBV7-1
ASRERQGWDTEAF few TRBJ1-1 TRBV27
ASASSPRGRGGEQY few TRBJ2-7 TRBV7-2
SARGGQGETQY few TRBJ2-5 TRBV20-1
ASTPSGGVNEQF many TRBJ2-1 TRBV6-6
ASSQNDNEQF few TRBJ2-1 TRBV6-2/TRBV6-3
ASTIDRGGLGETQY NA TRBJ2-5 TRBV5-6
ASSLMGLAGVNEQF few TRBJ2-1 TRBV7-9
ASSLLAGDEQY NA TRBJ2-7 TRBV7-2
ASSSTSPYNEQF few TRBJ2-1 TRBV7-2
ASSLLSASPLH few TRBJ1-6 TRBV7-6
ASSPWTSGSTYEQY NA TRBJ2-7 TRBV7-6
SAFRGNPTDTQY few TRBJ2-3 TRBV20-1
AWSVGRPNQPQH NA TRBJ1-5 TRBV30
ASRPGYTEAF NA TRBJ1-1 TRBV28